The subject of this entry is one TCR beta chain. The time point was: baseline, week 1 (first vaccination visit). Treatment indicated: pre-vaccination baseline after standard-of-care therapy. Donors harbored newly found WHO grade 3 or 4 IDH1-mutant, ATRX-lost astrocytomas. The data derive from a study of a mutant IDH1 vaccine in newly diagnosed glioma. Clones were sequenced by immunoSEQ multiplex PCR, and TCRdb holds only the in-frame ones, with some missing. Here the sample spans about 68,000 clones, about four fifths being singletons. The ends were cut back, 5 bases at V and 5 bases at J, with 19 bases in the middle. The CDR3 totals 16 residues. Germline V gene lookup returns CDR1 LNHDA and CDR2 SQIVND (reference sequence).

Sequencing used PBMCs, obtained from a glioma patient treated with radiotherapy, temozolomide or both. The source is a man aged 45 to 65 with glioma. The chain recombines TRBV19 with TRBJ2-1; D unclear. CDR3 in amino acids: CASSPRLSTINNEQFF. The CDR3 coding sequence is TGTGCCAGTAGTCCGAGGTTGTCAACTATAAACAATGAGCAGTTCTTC.